A single sample is the source of the 27 T cell receptor beta chains below, sequenced in a study of T-cell memory formation after mild COVID-19. In TCRdb, the 5' RACE reads were re-called with MiXCR into one record per CDR3 protein. This sample has under 200,000 distinct CDR3 sequences, with approximately 10% found just once. Sequencing was carried out using PBMCs or a T cell subset sorted from them (not recorded which). The receptors were gathered from a man younger than 30 who had mild COVID-19 (a few samples of this study predate the infection). Cell type and time point are not known.

The J gene is TRBJ2-2, the V gene TRBV12-3 or TRBV12-4; the match to TRBD1 covers 8 bases. Germline trimming cut 5 bases from V and 7 bases from J; bases unmatched to any gene: 9. The CDR3 extends over 15 amino acids. In nucleotides, the CDR3 is TGTGCCAGCAGTCGCCGAGGACAGGGCGACGGGGAGCTGTTTTTT. It specifies CASSRRGQGDGELFF.

The chain combines TRBV12-3 or TRBV12-4 with TRBJ1-4; D is unresolved. This CDR3 has 13 amino acids. Trimming took off 4 bases at V and 7 bases at J, with 10 bases between the two ends. CDR3 amino acids: CASSWRRGEKLFF. The CDR3, as DNA: TGTGCCAGCAGTTGGCGCCGCGGTGAAAAACTGTTTTTT.

This clonotype was observed a few times. The chain carries TRBV11-2 and TRBJ2-3; 13 bases align to TRBD2. This CDR3 has 15 amino acids. In germline, CDR1 is SGHAT, CDR2 FQNNGV. Trimming removed 5 bases from V and 5 bases from J; junction bases left unmatched: 4. CDR3 sequence reads: CASSVGLAGRDTQYF. CDR3 bases: TGTGCCAGCAGCGTGGGACTAGCGGGGAGAGATACGCAGTATTTT. The full variable domain, completed using reference TRBV11-2 and TRBJ2-3, is EAGVAQSPRYKIIEKRQSVAFWCNPISGHATLYWYQQILGQGPKLLIQFQNNGVVDDSQLPKDRFSAERLKGVDSTLKIQPAKLEDSAVYLCASSVGLAGRDTQYFGPGTRLTVL.

This clonotype has a handful of counts. This sequence joins TRBV4-3 and TRBJ2-3, with D unclear. From germline, CDR1 is LGHNA and CDR2 YSLEER. Between the trimmed V and J ends, which lost 2 bases and 4 bases, there was a span of 10 bases. The CDR3 spans 14 residues. CDR3 sequence (DNA): TGCGCCAGCAGCCAATTTTTGGCCGCAGATACGCAGTATTTT. This sequence encodes CASSQFLAADTQYF.

This clonotype was detected only a few times. The CDR3 reads CASSTEITGELFF. CDR3 sequence (DNA): TGCGCCAGCAGCACTGAAATCACCGGGGAGCTGTTTTTT. The rearrangement links TRBV5-1 to TRBJ2-2; D not certain. V was clipped by 4 bases and J by 4 bases, with 8 bases between them. Germline V gene lookup returns CDR1 SGHRS and CDR2 YFSETQ. The length of the CDR3 is 13 residues.

This clonotype was observed many times. The chain has TRBV5-1 and TRBJ2-1; 10 bases fit TRBD2. Per the germline V gene, CDR1 is SGHRS and CDR2 is YFSETQ. J gave up 6 bases and V 4 bases, and 10 bases lay outside the gene matches. CDR3 length: 16 amino acids. CDR3 DNA: TGCGCCAGCAGCGGAGATCTAGCGGGGGTCCGCAATGAGCAGTTCTTC. This translates into CASSGDLAGVRNEQFF. Based on the CDR3 plus reference TRBV5-1 and TRBJ2-1, the full variable domain is KAGVTQTPRYLIKTRGQQVTLSCSPISGHRSVSWYQQTPGQGLQFLFEYFSETQRNKGNFPGRFSGRQFSNSRSEMNVSTLELGDSALYLCASSGDLAGVRNEQFFGPGTRLTVL.

This clonotype has at least ten counts. The rearrangement uses TRBV5-1 and TRBJ2-1; TRBD2 aligns across 11 bases. The germline V gene has CDR1 SGHRS and CDR2 YFSETQ. The junction had 9 bases not matched to a gene; V was cut back by 3 bases and J by 1 base. The CDR3 totals 18 residues. CDR3 in amino acids: CASSSPSGGRKSYNEQFF. The CDR3 nucleotides read TGCGCCAGCAGCTCTCCTAGCGGGGGGCGTAAATCCTACAATGAGCAGTTCTTC. Full variable domain (remainder filled in from reference TRBV5-1 and TRBJ2-1): KAGVTQTPRYLIKTRGQQVTLSCSPISGHRSVSWYQQTPGQGLQFLFEYFSETQRNKGNFPGRFSGRQFSNSRSEMNVSTLELGDSALYLCASSSPSGGRKSYNEQFFGPGTRLTVL.

Comments on this clonotype: A read error may account for a junction end that differs from germline. The CDR3 DNA follows: TGCAGTGGTAGAGGGGCAGGGAATGAGGGATGGGAACGAAACACCATATATTTT. This codes for CSGRGAGNEGWERNTIYF. V and J are TRBV20-1 and TRBJ1-3; a possible D gene is TRBD1 (5 bases). CDR3 length: 18 residues. Germline V gene lookup returns CDR1 DFQATT and CDR2 SNEGSKA (reference sequence).

The chain couples TRBV20-1 to TRBJ1-5, with TRBD1 identical over 7 bases. This CDR3 has 14 residues. With V trimmed by 3 bases and J by 1 base, 3 bases remained unmatched. Germline CDR1 and CDR2: DFQATT and SNEGSKA (reference sequence). The CDR3 protein is CSARTGISNQPQHF. The CDR3, as DNA: TGCAGTGCTAGGACAGGGATAAGCAATCAGCCCCAGCATTTT.

This clonotype was observed a handful of times. This chain uses TRBV7-6 with TRBJ2-2; D is ambiguous. Germline CDR1 and CDR2: SGHVS and FNYEAQ. V was shortened by 1 base and J by 0 bases, with 9 bases between the two germline ends. The CDR3 covers 16 residues. The CDR3 DNA reads TGTGCCAGCAGCTTAGATGTAAACCCGAACACCGGGGAGCTGTTTTTT. It yields the protein CASSLDVNPNTGELFF.

The rearrangement links TRBV30 to TRBJ2-3; 8 bases map to TRBD1. Germline V lookup: CDR1 GTSNPN, CDR2 SVGIG (reference sequence). Trimming cost V 5 bases and J 6 bases; bases outside gene matches: 4. CDR3 length: 12 amino acids. The chain's CDR3 is CAWGQGTDTQYF. The CDR3 DNA sequence: TGTGCCTGGGGACAGGGAACGGATACGCAGTATTTT. Combining the CDR3 with reference TRBV30 and TRBJ2-3 gives the whole variable domain SQTIHQWPATLVQPVGSPLSLECTVEGTSNPNLYWYRQAAGRGLQLLFYSVGIGQISSEVPQNLSASRPQDRQFILSSKKLLLSDSGFYLCAWGQGTDTQYFGPGTRLTVL.

The table lists this clonotype with a few counts. The gene calls are TRBV2 and TRBJ2-7; 8 nucleotides line up with TRBD1. This CDR3 is 13 amino acids long. Germline assignment: CDR1 SNHLY and CDR2 FYNNEI. V trimming: 0 bases; J trimming: 13 bases; junction bases outside the gene matches: 8. The CDR3 spells CASSEALGQGRYF. CDR3 nucleotide sequence: TGTGCCAGCAGTGAAGCTCTAGGACAGGGCCGTTACTTC. The entire variable domain, with the rest obtained from reference TRBV2 and TRBJ2-7, is as follows: EPEVTQTPSHQVTQMGQEVILRCVPISNHLYFYWYRQILGQKVEFLVSFYNNEISEKSEIFDDQFSVERPDGSNFTLKIRSTKLEDSAMYFCASSEALGQGRYFGPGTRLTVT.

This clonotype was counted a few times. The J gene is TRBJ1-6, the V gene TRBV7-2; the match to TRBD1 covers 7 bases. Trimming removed 5 bases from V and 4 bases from J; junction bases left unmatched: 2. The CDR3 length is 14 residues. From germline, CDR1 is SGHTA and CDR2 FQGNSA. Written as DNA, the CDR3 is TGTGCCAGCAGCGAGGGACAGTATAATTCACCCCTCCACTTT. Translating gives CASSEGQYNSPLHF.

The J gene is TRBJ2-3, the V gene TRBV20-1; 8 nucleotides align to TRBD2. Germline CDR1 and CDR2: DFQATT and SNEGSKA (reference sequence). The CDR3 has 14 residues. With 3 bases clipped from V and 2 bases from J, the junction kept 4 bases outside the gene matches. As DNA, the CDR3 is TGCAGTGCTAGGGGAGCGGGGGTCACAGATACGCAGTATTTT. Translation gives CSARGAGVTDTQYF.

The chain employs TRBV5-1 and TRBJ1-1; no clear D. CDR1 and CDR2 from the germline V gene are SGHRS and YFSETQ. The germline V and J ends were trimmed by 1 base and 1 base, with 11 bases remaining between them. The CDR3 is 15 amino acids. DNA of the CDR3: TGCGCCAGCAGCTTGCAGGCGGACCCGAACACTGAAGCTTTCTTT. Its translation is CASSLQADPNTEAFF. Full variable domain (remainder filled in from reference TRBV5-1 and TRBJ1-1): KAGVTQTPRYLIKTRGQQVTLSCSPISGHRSVSWYQQTPGQGLQFLFEYFSETQRNKGNFPGRFSGRQFSNSRSEMNVSTLELGDSALYLCASSLQADPNTEAFFGQGTRLTVV.

The table lists this clonotype with a few counts. The chain combines TRBV5-1 with TRBJ2-2, with D possibly called TRBD1 or TRBD2 (5 bases each). V was pared by 4 bases and J by 6 bases, with 16 bases between. Looked up from germline, CDR1 is SGHRS and CDR2 is YFSETQ. There are 15 residues in the CDR3. DNA for the CDR3: TGCGCCAGCAGCAGGGGACGGGTAATTGCCGGGGAGCTGTTTTTT. This encodes CASSRGRVIAGELFF.

This clonotype was seen at least ten times. This chain links TRBV5-1 with TRBJ2-7; the D is unclear. CDR3 length: 14 amino acids. Germline V CDR1 and CDR2: SGHRS, YFSETQ. V was shortened by 1 base and J by 1 base, with 9 bases between the two germline ends. CDR3 DNA sequence: TGCGCCAGCAGCTTGACACCTCCTTCCTACGAGCAGTACTTC. It encodes CASSLTPPSYEQYF.

This sequence joins TRBV5-1 and TRBJ2-1; TRBD2 aligns across 8 bases. CDR3 size: 16 residues. The germline CDR1 and CDR2 sequences are SGHRS and YFSETQ. Unmatched junction bases numbered 13, after V lost 2 bases and J lost 9 bases. The DNA for the CDR3 is TGCGCCAGCAGCTTCACCGGGACTAGGGGTTCCGGTGAGCAGTTCTTC. It codes for CASSFTGTRGSGEQFF.

This clonotype was found many times. This chain uses TRBV7-2 with TRBJ2-3, with D tentatively TRBD2 (5 bases). The CDR3 runs 13 residues. The ends were cut back, 7 bases at V and 12 bases at J, with 20 bases in the middle. CDR1 is SGHTA, CDR2 FQGNSA, per germline. The CDR3 loop is CASTQRPQLVQYF. The CDR3 bases are TGTGCCAGCACCCAGCGGCCCCAGTTGGTCCAGTATTTT.

V and J are TRBV7-3 and TRBJ2-3; TRBD2 matches 12 bases. The CDR3 loop spans 18 amino acids. V lost 5 bases and J lost 1; bases outside the gene matches: 10. CDR1 is SGHTA, CDR2 FQGTGA, per germline. This CDR3 is CASSRLAGALGGTDTQYF. The CDR3 DNA sequence: TGTGCCAGCAGCCGACTAGCGGGAGCCCTCGGGGGCACAGATACGCAGTATTTT.

The gene calls are TRBV20-1 and TRBJ1-2; D gene unclear. Between the trimmed V and J ends, which lost 5 bases and 4 bases, there was a span of 11 bases. Germline CDR1 reads DFQATT; CDR2 reads SNEGSKA (reference sequence). The CDR3 consists of 12 residues. The CDR3 nucleotides read TGCAGTGCTGTCAGAGATGTCTATGGCTACACCTTC. The encoded protein is CSAVRDVYGYTF.

The chain combines TRBV4-1 with TRBJ2-3; D possibly uses TRBD1 or TRBD2 (5 bases each). V lost 4 bases to trimming and J lost 7 bases, with 15 bases between them. This CDR3 has 14 residues. CDR1 is MGHRA, CDR2 YSYEKL, per germline. CDR3 sequence (DNA): TGCGCCAGCAGCCGGGACCCCCTTAGGCATACGCAGTATTTT. Amino acids: CASSRDPLRHTQYF.

The CDR3 nucleotides read TGTGCCAGCAGGTCTCCCCCCCTGGACGAGCAGTACGTC. Its protein product is CASRSPPLDEQYV. The V gene is TRBV2, the J gene TRBJ2-7, with D unclear. V dropped 6 bases and J dropped 5 bases, with 14 bases sitting between them. This CDR3 has 13 amino acids. Germline-derived CDR1 and CDR2 are SNHLY and FYNNEI.

This clonotype appeared a few times. The chain uses TRBV6-6 and TRBJ1-1; D gene unclear. Germline CDR1 reads MNHNY; CDR2 reads SVGAGI (reference sequence). Between the trimmed V and J ends, which lost 8 bases and 1 base, there was a span of 14 bases. The CDR3 is 14 amino acids. The CDR3 is CASLERQPNTEAFF. The CDR3 region has the DNA TGTGCCAGCTTGGAGAGGCAGCCGAACACTGAAGCTTTCTTT.

The chain carries TRBV6-6 and TRBJ2-7; tentatively, D is TRBD2 (5 bases). The germline V and J ends were trimmed by 3 bases and 6 bases, with 15 bases remaining between them. Looked up from germline, CDR1 is MNHNY and CDR2 is SVGAGI (reference sequence). There are 14 residues in the CDR3. Here the CDR3 reads CASSYSIGGSEQYF. The DNA of the CDR3 is TGTGCCAGCAGTTATTCCATTGGAGGAAGCGAGCAGTACTTC.

This clonotype was seen more than once but under ten times. The chain carries TRBV6-1 and TRBJ2-1; TRBD2 is a possible D gene (6 bases). There are 14 residues in the CDR3. Trimming removed 3 bases from V and 0 bases from J, with 6 bases in between. In germline, CDR1 is MNHNS, CDR2 SASEGT. CDR3 in DNA: TGTGCCAGCAGTGACGGGAGCTCCTACAATGAGCAGTTCTTC. Translated, it gives CASSDGSSYNEQFF.

This clonotype was counted a few times. The V gene is TRBV28, the J gene TRBJ2-5; D is uncertain. CDR3 length equals 13 residues. V lost 5 bases, J lost 5 bases, and 12 bases lay in between. Germline CDR1 is MDHEN and CDR2 is SYDVKM. This CDR3 is CASSTPATETQYF. The CDR3 nucleotides are TGTGCCAGCAGTACACCAGCCACGGAGACCCAGTACTTC.